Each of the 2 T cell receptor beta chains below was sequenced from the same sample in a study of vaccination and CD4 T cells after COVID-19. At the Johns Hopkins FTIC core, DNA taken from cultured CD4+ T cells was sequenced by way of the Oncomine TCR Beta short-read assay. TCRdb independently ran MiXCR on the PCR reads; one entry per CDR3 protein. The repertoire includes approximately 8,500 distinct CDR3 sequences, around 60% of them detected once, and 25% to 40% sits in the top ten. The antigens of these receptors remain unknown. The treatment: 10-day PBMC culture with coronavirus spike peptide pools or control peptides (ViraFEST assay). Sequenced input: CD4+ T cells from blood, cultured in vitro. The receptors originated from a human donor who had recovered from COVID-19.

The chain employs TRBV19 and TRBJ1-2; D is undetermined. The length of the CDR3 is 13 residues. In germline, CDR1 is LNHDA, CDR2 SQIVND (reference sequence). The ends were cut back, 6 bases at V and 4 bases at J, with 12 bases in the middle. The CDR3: CASRPGRIYGYTF. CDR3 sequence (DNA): TGTGCCAGTAGACCCGGACGGATCTATGGCTACACCTTC. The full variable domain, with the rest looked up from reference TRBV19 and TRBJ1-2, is DGGITQSPKYLFRKEGQNVTLSCEQNLNHDAMYWYRQDPGQGLRLIYYSQIVNDFQKGDIAEGYSVSREKKESFPLTVTSAQKNPTAFYLCASRPGRIYGYTFGSGTRLTVV.

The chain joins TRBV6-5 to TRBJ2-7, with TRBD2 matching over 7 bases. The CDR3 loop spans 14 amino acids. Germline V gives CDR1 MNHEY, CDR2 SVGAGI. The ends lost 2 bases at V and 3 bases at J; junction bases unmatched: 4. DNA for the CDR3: TGTGCCAGCAGTTACGGGGGGGATTTCTACGAGCAGTACTTC. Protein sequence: CASSYGGDFYEQYF.